This is a list of T cell receptor beta chains from one sample in a study of CD8 T cells in ankylosing spondylitis. TCRdb re-derived calls from the 5' RACE reads in MiXCR, one entry per CDR3 protein. The sample contains around 210,000 distinct CDR3 sequences, roughly 8.2% of which appear only once. Sequences were obtained from blood, either unsorted or a sorted T cell fraction (not recorded which). These receptors all stem from a female donor with ankylosing spondylitis or in good health (not recorded which). CDR3s include the opening cysteine and the closing phenylalanine or tryptophan. D genes are given only for firm matches. A clone size is listed for some rows: how often the clone was seen (once, few, many), or a class if it is expanded.

j_gene	len	d_gene	v_gene	abundance	CDR3aa	CDR3nt
TRBJ2-1	15	TRBD1	TRBV6-2/TRBV6-3	many	CASSYLGQGAYEQFF	TGTGCCAGCAGTTACTTGGGACAGGGGGCGTATGAGCAGTTCTTC
TRBJ2-7	14	TRBD1	TRBV28	many	CATSGQGCSYEQYF	TGTGCCACCAGTGGACAGGGATGCTCCTACGAGCAGTACTTC
TRBJ1-5	8	.	TRBV15	few	CVVLGEHF	TGTGTAGTCTTGGGGGAGCATTTT
TRBJ2-1	14	TRBD2	TRBV5-1	many	CASSLRGLGGEQFF	TGCGCCAGCAGCTTGAGGGGACTAGGTGGTGAGCAGTTCTTC
TRBJ1-3	13	.	TRBV20-1	many	CSASVSNGNTIYF	TGCAGTGCCTCGGTATCTAACGGAAACACCATATATTTT
TRBJ1-5	15	.	TRBV18	.	CASSPRAQSNHPQHF	TGTGCCAGCTCACCAAGGGCGCAGTCCAATCATCCCCAGCATTTT
TRBJ2-7	14	.	TRBV5-1	.	CASSLAGTIREQYF	TGCGCCAGCAGCTTGGCCGGGACGATCCGCGAGCAGTACTTC
TRBJ2-5	15	TRBD1	TRBV5-4	once	CASSLRQGRRETQYF	TGTGCCAGCAGCTTACGACAGGGGCGGCGAGAGACCCAGTACTTC
TRBJ1-1	13	.	TRBV6-5	.	CASSYERNTEAFF	TGTGCCAGCAGTTACGAGCGTAACACTGAAGCTTTCTTT
TRBJ2-5	13	TRBD2	TRBV20-1	many	CSAMGPGGETQYF	TGCAGTGCTATGGGCCCCGGGGGGGAGACCCAGTACTTC
TRBJ2-2	15	TRBD1	TRBV2	many	CATFSGQGVPGELFF	TGTGCCACCTTCTCCGGACAGGGGGTTCCCGGGGAGCTGTTTTTT
TRBJ2-6	16	TRBD1	TRBV4-3	many	CASSGTGRGGANVLTF	TGCGCCAGCAGCGGGACAGGGAGAGGTGGGGCCAACGTCCTGACTTTC
TRBJ1-2	12	.	TRBV19	many	CASSVPREGYTF	TGTGCCAGTAGTGTACCCAGGGAAGGCTACACCTTC
TRBJ2-1	17	TRBD2	TRBV4-3	many	CAKSGTSGSSSYNEQFF	TGCGCCAAATCCGGGACTAGCGGGAGCAGCTCCTACAATGAGCAGTTCTTC
TRBJ1-2	12	.	TRBV29-1	many	CSVEEGLGGYTF	TGCAGCGTTGAAGAAGGGTTGGGTGGCTACACCTTC
TRBJ2-7	15	.	TRBV7-2	few	CASSLVGTRGYEQYF	TGTGCCAGCAGCTTAGTGGGGACTCGAGGCTACGAGCAGTACTTC
TRBJ2-2	16	TRBD2	TRBV20-1	many	CSASAASGRTGGELFF	TGCAGTGCTAGTGCGGCTAGCGGGAGGACAGGCGGGGAGCTGTTTTTT
TRBJ2-7	14	TRBD2	TRBV29-1	many	CSVPATGGLYEQYF	TGCAGCGTTCCAGCAACGGGAGGCCTATACGAGCAGTACTTC
TRBJ2-7	14	TRBD1	TRBV7-9	.	CASSPLGQAYEQYF	TGTGCCAGCAGCCCCTTAGGACAGGCCTACGAGCAGTACTTC
TRBJ2-2	17	.	TRBV3-1	many	CASSQEPGQRNTGELFF	TGTGCCAGCAGCCAAGAGCCAGGACAAAGGAACACCGGGGAGCTGTTTTTT
TRBJ1-1	11	.	TRBV10-3	many	CAIGDGTEAFF	TGTGCCATCGGAGACGGAACAGAAGCTTTCTTT
TRBJ2-7	14	.	TRBV6-5	many	CASSSTGTPYEQYF	TGTGCCAGCAGTTCCACCGGGACACCTTACGAGCAGTACTTC
TRBJ1-4	12	.	TRBV28	few	CASMGRREKLFF	TGTGCCAGCATGGGGCGCAGGGAAAAACTGTTTTTT
TRBJ2-3	14	.	TRBV20-1	many	CSATTRLPTDTQYF	TGCAGTGCTACTACTAGATTACCCACAGATACGCAGTATTTT
TRBJ2-1	12	.	TRBV18	many	CASSPGPTEQFF	TGTGCCAGCTCACCGGGACCGACTGAGCAGTTCTTC
TRBJ2-5	14	TRBD2	TRBV6-5	many	CASSLAGGGETQYF	TGTGCCAGCAGTTTAGCGGGAGGGGGGGAGACCCAGTACTTC
TRBJ1-4	13	.	TRBV20-1	many	CSACRTTNEKLFF	TGCAGTGCCTGCAGGACAACTAATGAAAAACTGTTTTTT
TRBJ2-7	13	.	TRBV5-1	.	CASCKGVDYEQYF	TGCGCCAGCTGCAAAGGGGTGGACTACGAGCAGTACTTC
TRBJ1-3	13	.	TRBV4-3	many	CASSQEARNTIYF	TGCGCCAGCAGCCAAGAGGCAAGAAACACCATATATTTT
TRBJ2-1	16	.	TRBV24-1	many	CATSDPSQRPYTEQFF	TGTGCCACCAGTGATCCGTCCCAACGGCCATACACTGAGCAGTTCTTC
TRBJ1-6	14	TRBD1	TRBV4-3	many	CASSQDPGGSPLHF	TGCGCCAGCAGCCAAGACCCAGGGGGATCACCCCTCCACTTT
TRBJ1-2	18	TRBD1	TRBV14	many	CASSGRDRGITPPHGYTF	TGTGCCAGCAGCGGCCGGGACAGAGGGATCACCCCACCACATGGCTACACCTTC
TRBJ2-1	15	TRBD2	TRBV25-1	many	CASSPGLGVGGEQFF	TGTGCCAGCAGTCCGGGACTAGGCGTTGGTGGTGAGCAGTTCTTC
TRBJ1-1	15	.	TRBV7-9	few	CASSPIREWSTEAFF	TGTGCCAGCAGCCCTATACGGGAATGGAGCACTGAAGCTTTCTTT
TRBJ2-2	18	TRBD2	TRBV11-2	.	CASSSGRGSGVNTGELFF	TGTGCCAGCAGCTCGGGCCGGGGTAGCGGGGTGAACACCGGGGAGCTGTTTTTT